This TCR beta chain was recovered during a study of T cell responses to AZD1222 COVID-19 vaccine (dated by TCRdb to about 2021). About the study as a whole: AZD1222 recipients whose second dose came at about 4 weeks and those whose second dose came at about 12 weeks were combined into one group, since spike-specific TCR depth and breadth did not differ between the two schedules. Trial participants were enrolled by age into subgroups of 18-55, 56-69 and 70-plus years, and around 140, 26 and 57 TCR-sequenced participants, respectively, were included in these subgroups. A total of about 230 trial participants underwent TCR sequencing, of whom roughly 210 received two doses of AZD1222 and about 25 received two doses of the MenACWY control vaccine.

Worth noting for this clone: The antigen this receptor binds is unknown. No base quality values were provided; no much bigger clone lies one nucleotide off.

Measured from the cysteine to the phenylalanine, the CDR3 is 14 residues long. The read is trimmed to its CDR3 DNA, 42 bases read in frame from base 1. Trimming takes 4 bases off V and 5 bases off J; junction bases not matched to a gene: 5. CDR1 and CDR2 were assigned from the germline V gene as KGHDR and SFDVKD. The time point label, as the study defines it: baseline before first vaccination. Samples from vaccinated people were obtained from the UK trials COV001 and COV002, which included a single-blind randomized controlled phase 2/3 trial of AZD1222 (ChAdOx1 nCoV-19) in healthy adults. For TCRbeta chain sequencing, PBMC samples were collected from trial participants at day 0 and at day 28 after the second dose. The CDR3 regions of human TCRbeta chains were analyzed by immunosequencing. As for the authors' bioinformatics: TCRs in the repertoires were matched against a reference library of SARS-CoV-2-specific TCRs that had been generated with the MIRA antigen-specificity platform. Breadth was defined as the fraction of unique TCRs that were SARS-CoV-2-associated. Depth was defined as the fraction of total T cells that were SARS-CoV-2-associated. Using the MIRA data, each spike-specific TCR was mapped to the spike region that the TCR reacts to and placed in a CD4 or CD8 class. Log10-transformed breadth and depth values were compared by one-way ANOVA with Sidak's multiple comparisons tests. TCRdb re-hosts the immuneACCESS table, in-frame sequences only. Its copies lack some clones; in the studies checked, an unresolved V gene accounts for under half of them, and the cause for the rest is not known. The V and J calls and clone size come from that table; D and trimming were worked out from the DNA. In all, the sample holds 90,000 to 120,000 clones, and just over 85% of those were seen once. In total, the top ten clones hold approximately 3.3% of the sample.

What the work shows at the level of the full study, not this receptor alone: After two AZD1222 doses, spike-specific TCR breadth and depth were significantly higher than at day 0 and than in MenACWY recipients. Nearly half of unique spike-specific TCRs reportedly recognized epitopes outside regions mutated in the B.1.351 and B.1.1.7 variants. Participants were mostly white British and included more females than males, and it was suggested by the authors that clonal diversity may have been underestimated. Only 5 to 7 AZD1222 recipients were SARS-CoV-2 seropositive at baseline, limiting conclusions about previously exposed vaccinees. No day 14 peak-response samples were available, so repertoires were characterized only after the peak T cell response. The 56-69-year group was small, and its depth increase did not reach significance, likely because of low power. The vaccine-associated CD4 TCRs covered the entire spike protein, and the dominant responses fell in regions 160-218 and 743-854.

This chain joins TRBV24-1 to TRBJ2-5, with 8 bases matching TRBD1. The sequence was obtained from an adult in good health. The sample was peripheral blood, taken on day 0 of AZD1222 vaccination. The base sequence is TGTGCCACCAGTGAACCAGGGGGCCCGGAGACCCAGTACTTC. It specifies CATSEPGGPETQYF.